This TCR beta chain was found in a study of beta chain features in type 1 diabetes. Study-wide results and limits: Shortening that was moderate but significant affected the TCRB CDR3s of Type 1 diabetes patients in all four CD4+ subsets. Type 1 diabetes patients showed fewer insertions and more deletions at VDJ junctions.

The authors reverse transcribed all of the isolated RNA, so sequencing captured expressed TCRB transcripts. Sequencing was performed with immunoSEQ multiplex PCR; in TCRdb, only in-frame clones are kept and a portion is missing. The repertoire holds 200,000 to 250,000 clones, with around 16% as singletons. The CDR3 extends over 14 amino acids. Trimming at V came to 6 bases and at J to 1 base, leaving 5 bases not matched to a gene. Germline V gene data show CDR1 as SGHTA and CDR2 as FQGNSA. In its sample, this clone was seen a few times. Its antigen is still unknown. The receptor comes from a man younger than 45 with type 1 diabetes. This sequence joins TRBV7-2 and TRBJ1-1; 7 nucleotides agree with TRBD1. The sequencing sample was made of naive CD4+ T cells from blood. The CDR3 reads CASRIDRENTEAFF. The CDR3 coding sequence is TGTGCCAGCAGAATAGACAGGGAGAACACTGAAGCTTTCTTT.